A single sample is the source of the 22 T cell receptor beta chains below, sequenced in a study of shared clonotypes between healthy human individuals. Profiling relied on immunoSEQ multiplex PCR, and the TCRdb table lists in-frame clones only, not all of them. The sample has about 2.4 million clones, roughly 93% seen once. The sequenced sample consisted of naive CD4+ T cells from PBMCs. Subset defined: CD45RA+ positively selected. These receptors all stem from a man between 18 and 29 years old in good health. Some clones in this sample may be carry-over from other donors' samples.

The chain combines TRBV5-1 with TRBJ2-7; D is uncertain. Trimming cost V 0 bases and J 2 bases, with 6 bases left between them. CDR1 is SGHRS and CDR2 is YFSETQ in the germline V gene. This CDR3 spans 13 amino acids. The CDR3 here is CASSLVETYEQYF. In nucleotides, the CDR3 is TGCGCCAGCAGCTTGGTGGAGACCTACGAGCAGTACTTC. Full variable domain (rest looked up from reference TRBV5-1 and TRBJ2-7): KAGVTQTPRYLIKTRGQQVTLSCSPISGHRSVSWYQQTPGQGLQFLFEYFSETQRNKGNFPGRFSGRQFSNSRSEMNVSTLELGDSALYLCASSLVETYEQYFGPGTRLTVT.

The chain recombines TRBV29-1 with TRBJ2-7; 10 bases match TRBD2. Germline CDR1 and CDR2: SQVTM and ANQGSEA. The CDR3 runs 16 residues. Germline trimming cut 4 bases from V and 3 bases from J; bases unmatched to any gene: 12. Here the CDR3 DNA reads TGCAGCGTTGGAGCGCAGCGTGGACTAGCGGTCTACGAGCAGTACTTC. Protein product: CSVGAQRGLAVYEQYF.

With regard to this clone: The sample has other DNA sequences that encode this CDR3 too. CDR3: CAISEGLAGGQETQYF. Written as DNA, the CDR3 is TGTGCCATCAGTGAGGGCCTAGCGGGAGGCCAAGAGACCCAGTACTTC. The chain has TRBV10-3 and TRBJ2-5; 11 nucleotides agree with TRBD2. This CDR3 region has 16 residues. Trimming cost V 2 bases and J 1 base; bases outside gene matches: 3. Germline V CDR1 and CDR2: ENHRY, SYGVKD.

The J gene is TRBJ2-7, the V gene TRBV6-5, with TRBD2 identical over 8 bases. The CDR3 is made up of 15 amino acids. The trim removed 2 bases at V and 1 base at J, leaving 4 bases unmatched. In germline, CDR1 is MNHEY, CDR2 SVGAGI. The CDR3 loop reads CASSYRGGGSYEQYF. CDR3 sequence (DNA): TGTGCCAGCAGTTACCGGGGGGGAGGATCCTACGAGCAGTACTTC.

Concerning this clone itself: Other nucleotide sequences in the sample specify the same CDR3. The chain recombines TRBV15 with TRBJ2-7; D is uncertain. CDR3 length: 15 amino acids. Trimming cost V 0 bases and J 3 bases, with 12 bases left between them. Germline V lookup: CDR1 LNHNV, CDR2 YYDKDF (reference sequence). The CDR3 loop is CATSRDLGTSYEQYF. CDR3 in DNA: TGTGCCACCAGCAGAGATCTAGGCACCAGCTACGAGCAGTACTTC.

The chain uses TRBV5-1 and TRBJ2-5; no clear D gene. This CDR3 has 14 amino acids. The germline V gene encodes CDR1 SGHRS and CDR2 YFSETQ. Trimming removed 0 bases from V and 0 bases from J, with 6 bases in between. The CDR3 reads CASSLDVYQETQYF. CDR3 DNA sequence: TGCGCCAGCAGCTTGGATGTGTACCAAGAGACCCAGTACTTC.

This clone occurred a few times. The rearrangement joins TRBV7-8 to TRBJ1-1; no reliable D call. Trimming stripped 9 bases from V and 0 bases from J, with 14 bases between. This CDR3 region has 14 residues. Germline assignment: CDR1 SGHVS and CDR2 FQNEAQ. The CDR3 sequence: CASFAEGMNTEAFF. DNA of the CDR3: TGTGCCAGTTTCGCAGAGGGCATGAACACTGAAGCTTTCTTT.

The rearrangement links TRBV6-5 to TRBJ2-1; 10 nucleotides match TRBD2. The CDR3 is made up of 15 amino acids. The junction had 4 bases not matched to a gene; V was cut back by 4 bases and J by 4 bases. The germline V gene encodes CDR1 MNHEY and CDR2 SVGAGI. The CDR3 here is CASSFSSGSYNEQFF. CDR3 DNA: TGTGCCAGCAGTTTTTCTAGCGGGAGTTACAATGAGCAGTTCTTC.

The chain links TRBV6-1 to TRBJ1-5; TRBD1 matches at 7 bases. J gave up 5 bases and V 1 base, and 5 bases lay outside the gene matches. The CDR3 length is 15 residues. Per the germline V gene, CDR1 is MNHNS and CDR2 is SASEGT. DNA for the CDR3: TGTGCCAGCAGTGAAGTTGTCCAGGGGGATCAGCCCCAGCATTTT. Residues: CASSEVVQGDQPQHF.

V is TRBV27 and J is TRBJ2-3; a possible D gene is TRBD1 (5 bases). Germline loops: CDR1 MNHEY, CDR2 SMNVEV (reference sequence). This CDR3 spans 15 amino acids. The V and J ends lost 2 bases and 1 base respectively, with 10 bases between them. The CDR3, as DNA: TGTGCCAGCAGTTTACGTGGGGCGGGCACAGATACGCAGTATTTT. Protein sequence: CASSLRGAGTDTQYF.

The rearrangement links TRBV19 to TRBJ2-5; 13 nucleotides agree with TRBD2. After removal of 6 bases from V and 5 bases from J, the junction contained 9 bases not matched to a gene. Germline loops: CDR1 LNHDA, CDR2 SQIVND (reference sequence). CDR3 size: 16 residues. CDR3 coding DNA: TGTGCCAGTAGCGGTCGGACTAGCGGGAGTCTGGAGACCCAGTACTTC. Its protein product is CASSGRTSGSLETQYF. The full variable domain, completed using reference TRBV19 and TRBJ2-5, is DGGITQSPKYLFRKEGQNVTLSCEQNLNHDAMYWYRQDPGQGLRLIYYSQIVNDFQKGDIAEGYSVSREKKESFPLTVTSAQKNPTAFYLCASSGRTSGSLETQYFGPGTRLLVL.

CDR3 DNA sequence: TGCGCCAGCAGCCTACCTGGGACGGCTGGAAACACCATATATTTT. Translating gives CASSLPGTAGNTIYF. The chain couples TRBV4-1 to TRBJ1-3; D may be TRBD1 (5 bases). The length of the CDR3 is 15 residues. V was trimmed by 4 bases and J by 2 bases, leaving 12 bases between them. Looked up from germline, CDR1 is MGHRA and CDR2 is YSYEKL.

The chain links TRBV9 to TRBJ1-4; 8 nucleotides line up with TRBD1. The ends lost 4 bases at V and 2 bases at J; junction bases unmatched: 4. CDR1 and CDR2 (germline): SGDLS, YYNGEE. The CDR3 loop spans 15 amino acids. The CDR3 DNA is TGTGCCAGCAGCCCCCGGACAGGGACTAATGAAAAACTGTTTTTT. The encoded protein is CASSPRTGTNEKLFF.

The CDR3 DNA reads as TGTGCCAGCAGGTCACTTGGAAACACCATATATTTT. Protein: CASRSLGNTIYF. The chain is built from TRBV6-5 and TRBJ1-3; D gene uncertain. Per germline, CDR1 MNHEY and CDR2 SVGAGI. This CDR3 region has 12 residues. V lost 6 bases, J lost 3 bases, and 6 bases lay in between.

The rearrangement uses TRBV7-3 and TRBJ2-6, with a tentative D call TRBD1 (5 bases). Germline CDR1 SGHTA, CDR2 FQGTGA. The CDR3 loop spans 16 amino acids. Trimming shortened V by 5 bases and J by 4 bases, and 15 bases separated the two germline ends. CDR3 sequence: CASSVGRGGGANVLTF. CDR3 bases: TGTGCCAGCAGCGTGGGTAGGGGCGGAGGGGCCAACGTCCTGACTTTC.

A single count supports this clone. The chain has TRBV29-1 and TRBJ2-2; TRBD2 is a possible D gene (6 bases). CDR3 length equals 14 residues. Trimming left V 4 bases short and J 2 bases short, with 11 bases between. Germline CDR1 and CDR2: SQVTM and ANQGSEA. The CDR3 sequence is CSVGRELNTGELFF. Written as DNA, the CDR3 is TGCAGCGTTGGGCGGGAACTAAACACCGGGGAGCTGTTTTTT.

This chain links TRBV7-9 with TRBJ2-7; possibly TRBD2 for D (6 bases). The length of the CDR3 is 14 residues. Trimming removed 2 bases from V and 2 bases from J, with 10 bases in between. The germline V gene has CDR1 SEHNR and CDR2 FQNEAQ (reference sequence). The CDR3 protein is CASSLLRDPYEQYF. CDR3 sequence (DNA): TGTGCCAGCAGCTTATTGCGGGACCCCTACGAGCAGTACTTC.

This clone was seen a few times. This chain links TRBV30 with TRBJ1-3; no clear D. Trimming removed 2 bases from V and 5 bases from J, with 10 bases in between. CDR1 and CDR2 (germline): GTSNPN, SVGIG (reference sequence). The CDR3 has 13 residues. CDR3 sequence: CAWSTISRNTIYF. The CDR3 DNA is TGTGCCTGGAGTACTATTTCCCGAAACACCATATATTTT.

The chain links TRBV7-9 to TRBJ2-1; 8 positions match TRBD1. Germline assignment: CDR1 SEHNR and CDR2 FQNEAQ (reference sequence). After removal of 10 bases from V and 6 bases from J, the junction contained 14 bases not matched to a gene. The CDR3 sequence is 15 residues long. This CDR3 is CATFWTGQATNEQFF. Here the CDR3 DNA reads TGTGCCACCTTCTGGACGGGACAGGCTACCAATGAGCAGTTCTTC.

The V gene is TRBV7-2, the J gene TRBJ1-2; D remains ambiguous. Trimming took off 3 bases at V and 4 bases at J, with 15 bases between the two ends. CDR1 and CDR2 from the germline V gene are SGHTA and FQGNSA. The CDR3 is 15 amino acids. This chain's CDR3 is CASSFRDGYLYGYTF. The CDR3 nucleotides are TGTGCCAGCAGCTTTAGAGACGGATACCTCTATGGCTACACCTTC.

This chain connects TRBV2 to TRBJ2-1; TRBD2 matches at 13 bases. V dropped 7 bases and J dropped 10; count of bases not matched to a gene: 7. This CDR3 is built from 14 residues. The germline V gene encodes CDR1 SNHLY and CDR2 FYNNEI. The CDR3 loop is CASIGTSGTAEQFF. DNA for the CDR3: TGTGCCAGCATTGGGACTAGCGGGACAGCCGAGCAGTTCTTC. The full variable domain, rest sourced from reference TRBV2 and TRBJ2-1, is EPEVTQTPSHQVTQMGQEVILRCVPISNHLYFYWYRQILGQKVEFLVSFYNNEISEKSEIFDDQFSVERPDGSNFTLKIRSTKLEDSAMYFCASIGTSGTAEQFFGPGTRLTVL.

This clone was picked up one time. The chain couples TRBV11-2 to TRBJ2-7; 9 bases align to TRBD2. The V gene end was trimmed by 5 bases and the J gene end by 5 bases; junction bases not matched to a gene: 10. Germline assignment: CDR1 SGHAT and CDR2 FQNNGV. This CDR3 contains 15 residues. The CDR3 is CASSIQAGLAHEQYF. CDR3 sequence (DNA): TGTGCCAGCAGCATCCAGGCGGGACTAGCCCACGAGCAGTACTTC.